Following are 21 T cell receptor beta chains from one sample sequenced in a study of cytomegalovirus exposure and HLA in healthy donors. Researchers ran the PCR with 60 Vbeta and 13 Jbeta primers. The method was immunoSEQ multiplex PCR; TCRdb's version includes in-frame clones alone and lacks a portion of them. Here the sample spans approximately 210,000 clones, roughly four fifths being singletons. Input material: PBMCs. These receptors originate from a man between 18 and 35 years old in good health and CMV-seronegative.

The V call is TRBV11-2, the J call TRBJ2-7, with 8 bases aligning to TRBD2. From germline, CDR1 is SGHAT and CDR2 FQNNGV. V gave up 8 bases and J gave up 0 bases; unmatched junction bases: 6. The CDR3 runs 14 residues. CDR3 sequence (DNA): TGTGCCAGCGGACGGGGGGGGAACTCCTACGAGCAGTACTTC. Translation: CASGRGGNSYEQYF.

The J gene is TRBJ2-4, the V gene TRBV19, with D possibly TRBD1 on 6 matching bases. Germline-derived CDR1 and CDR2 are LNHDA and SQIVND (reference sequence). This CDR3 is built from 15 residues. Trimming shortened V by 8 bases and J by 5 bases, and 19 bases separated the two germline ends. For the CDR3, the DNA is TGTGCCAGTGTTAAAGGGGGAGTTAAGGAAAACATTCAGTACTTC. It yields the protein CASVKGGVKENIQYF.

The V gene is TRBV9, the J gene TRBJ2-3; TRBD1 agrees at 11 bases. V lost 4 bases, J lost 3 bases, and 4 bases stayed unmatched. Germline assignment: CDR1 SGDLS and CDR2 YYNGEE. The CDR3 loop spans 15 amino acids. The CDR3 DNA reads as TGTGCCAGCAGCACCGGACAGGGGGCGACAGATACGCAGTATTTT. Translated: CASSTGQGATDTQYF.

This rearrangement joins TRBV21-1 to TRBJ2-6; the D segment call TRBD1 is taken from the table without a DNA check. TRBV21-1 is a known pseudogene. This CDR3 region has 16 residues. Here the CDR3 DNA reads TGTGCCAGCAGCAGGCGAGGGGGCTCCGGGGCCAACGTCCTGACTTTC. Translation: CASSRRGGSGANVLTF.

This sequence joins TRBV18 and TRBJ2-5; D might be TRBD2 (5 bases). The germline V gene encodes CDR1 KGHSH and CDR2 LQKENI. Trimming cost V 5 bases and J 4 bases, with 17 bases left between them. This CDR3 is built from 15 residues. The CDR3 nucleotides are TGTGCCAGCTCAGCCTCGGGGAGCGGTAGAGAGACCCAGTACTTC. Encoded protein: CASSASGSGRETQYF.

Turning to this clone: One junction end does not reproduce the germline sequence, and a read error may be involved. CDR3 DNA: TGTGCCGGCAGTGGGCATTTGAACACTGAAGCTTTCTTT. Its protein is CAGSGHLNTEAFF. V is TRBV28 and J is TRBJ1-1; D uncertain. The CDR3 loop spans 13 amino acids. Looked up from germline, CDR1 is MDHEN and CDR2 is SYDVKM.

V is TRBV5-4 and J is TRBJ2-7; D is perhaps TRBD1 (6 bases). This CDR3 is built from 14 residues. Germline values: CDR1 SGHNT, CDR2 YYREEE (reference sequence). The V end was cut by 0 bases, the J end by 5 bases, with 12 bases between. The CDR3 loop is CASSLDRAGNEQYF. Written as DNA, the CDR3 is TGTGCCAGCAGCTTGGACAGGGCAGGGAACGAGCAGTACTTC.

The chain recombines TRBV27 with TRBJ2-7; tentative D call: TRBD2 (6 bases). Germline CDR1 MNHEY, CDR2 SMNVEV (reference sequence). V was shortened by 5 bases and J by 4 bases, with 21 bases between the two germline ends. The CDR3 is 16 residues long. CDR3 sequence: CASSPSSHRTNYEQYF. The CDR3 bases are TGTGCCAGCAGTCCATCGTCTCATCGGACTAATTACGAGCAGTACTTC.

This clone was found once. The chain uses TRBV28 and TRBJ2-1; D is possibly TRBD2 (5 bases). CDR1 is MDHEN, CDR2 SYDVKM, per germline. V lost 3 bases and J lost 1, with 16 bases in between. CDR3 length: 17 residues. DNA for the CDR3: TGTGCCAGCAGTTTCGGACCTAGCCACATTTCCTACAATGAGCAGTTCTTC. Its protein is CASSFGPSHISYNEQFF.

The rearrangement uses TRBV7-2 and TRBJ2-4; TRBD2 agrees at 9 bases. From germline, CDR1 is SGHTA and CDR2 FQGNSA. The CDR3 totals 15 residues. V shed 1 base, J shed 5 bases, and the junction held 3 bases outside the gene matches. The CDR3 is CASSLDSGSENIQYF. DNA of the CDR3: TGTGCCAGCAGCTTAGATAGCGGGAGCGAAAACATTCAGTACTTC.

A note on this clone: At one boundary the junction diverges from the germline segment, which might be a read error. The gene calls are TRBV7-9 and TRBJ1-3, with D uncertain. Per germline, CDR1 SEHNR and CDR2 FQNEAQ (reference sequence). This CDR3 is built from 14 residues. CDR3 in DNA: TGTTCCAGCAGCTTGAGCCCAACGGGAAACACCATATATTTT. Protein: CSSSLSPTGNTIYF.

The rearrangement joins TRBV14 to TRBJ2-1, with unresolved D. In germline, CDR1 is SGHDN, CDR2 FVKESK. This CDR3 region has 13 residues. V was shortened by 4 bases and J by 4 bases, with 8 bases between the two germline ends. CDR3: CASSRSIYNEQFF. CDR3 nucleotides: TGTGCCAGCAGCCGTTCAATTTACAATGAGCAGTTCTTC.

This clone was found once. The chain employs TRBV19 and TRBJ2-5; 11 bases align to TRBD2. V shed 3 bases and J 6 bases; nucleotides not matched to a gene: 6. Germline assignment: CDR1 LNHDA and CDR2 SQIVND (reference sequence). The CDR3 runs to 15 residues. CDR3 residues: CASSMGSGREKTQYF. Here the CDR3 DNA reads TGTGCCAGTAGTATGGGTAGCGGGAGGGAAAAGACCCAGTACTTC.

The chain combines TRBV19 with TRBJ2-7; possible D gene TRBD1, 6 bases. This CDR3 contains 16 residues. Trimming removed 4 bases from V and 3 bases from J, with 19 bases in between. The V gene's germline CDR1 is LNHDA and CDR2 SQIVND (reference sequence). CDR3 loop: CASSTSDSTGYYEQYF. Written as DNA, the CDR3 is TGTGCCAGTAGTACCTCGGACAGTACAGGATACTACGAGCAGTACTTC.

The rearrangement uses TRBV7-2 and TRBJ2-7, with 7 bases lining up with TRBD1. V trimming: 5 bases; J trimming: 1 base; junction bases outside the gene matches: 11. This CDR3 region has 16 residues. Germline V gene data show CDR1 as SGHTA and CDR2 as FQGNSA. CDR3 nucleotides: TGTGCCAGCAGCCCGTCTCGGGACAGCGTATCCTACGAGCAGTACTTC. Residues: CASSPSRDSVSYEQYF.

The chain employs TRBV25-1 and TRBJ2-5; 9 bases fit TRBD1. The J segment lost 11 bases and the V segment lost 5 bases, leaving 6 bases of the junction unmatched. Per germline, CDR1 MGHDK and CDR2 SYGVNS. This CDR3 contains 12 residues. Here the CDR3 DNA reads TGTGCCAGCAGTCCACCCGGACAGGGGCAGTACTTC. As protein: CASSPPGQGQYF.

In this sample, this clone turned up a few times. The chain links TRBV5-6 to TRBJ2-3, with D perhaps TRBD2 (5 bases). With 4 bases removed from V and 4 bases from J, the gap between germline ends came to 13 bases. Germline values: CDR1 SGHDT, CDR2 YYEEEE. The CDR3 has 14 amino acids. The CDR3 coding sequence is TGTGCCAGCAGCCCTAGGGCGAGGGCAGATACGCAGTATTTT. Its protein product is CASSPRARADTQYF.

V and J are TRBV19 and TRBJ1-2, with D maybe TRBD1 (6 bases). Trimming left V 7 bases short and J 4 bases short, with 13 bases between. CDR3 length equals 13 residues. Germline V gene lookup returns CDR1 LNHDA and CDR2 SQIVND (reference sequence). The CDR3 loop is CASTLGQIYGYTF. The CDR3 DNA reads TGTGCCAGTACCTTAGGACAGATCTATGGCTACACCTTC.

The chain joins TRBV27 to TRBJ2-5; 8 nucleotides agree with TRBD2. CDR1 MNHEY and CDR2 SMNVEV come from the germline V gene (reference sequence). This CDR3 has 16 amino acids. J was trimmed by 5 bases and V by 3 bases; bases with no gene match: 11. The CDR3 is CASSFRASGRGETQYF. As DNA, the CDR3 is TGTGCCAGCAGTTTTCGGGCTAGCGGGCGAGGGGAGACCCAGTACTTC.

The J gene is TRBJ2-7, the V gene TRBV6-6; 7 bases are a match to TRBD1. The CDR3 is made up of 16 amino acids. Trimming removed 0 bases from V and 5 bases from J; junction bases left unmatched: 10. Germline CDR1 MNHNY, CDR2 SVGAGI (reference sequence). The CDR3: CASSYSRQGRVDEQYF. The CDR3 region has the DNA TGTGCCAGCAGTTACTCGAGACAGGGAAGGGTCGACGAGCAGTACTTC.

The rearrangement uses TRBV11-2 and TRBJ1-1; D is undetermined. CDR3 length equals 15 residues. CDR1 and CDR2 from the germline V gene are SGHAT and FQNNGV. V was clipped by 2 bases and J by 1 base, with 11 bases between them. The CDR3 reads CASSLYRQANTEAFF. CDR3 coding DNA: TGTGCCAGCAGCTTATACCGCCAAGCGAACACTGAAGCTTTCTTT. Drawing the rest from reference TRBV11-2 and TRBJ1-1, the complete variable domain is EAGVAQSPRYKIIEKRQSVAFWCNPISGHATLYWYQQILGQGPKLLIQFQNNGVVDDSQLPKDRFSAERLKGVDSTLKIQPAKLEDSAVYLCASSLYRQANTEAFFGQGTRLTVV.